The clone carrying this T cell receptor beta chain was recorded only once. Its specificity is unknown. This specimen comes from a study of T cell responses to AZD1222 COVID-19 vaccine. Study-wide results and limits: Spike was spanned by vaccine-associated CD4 TCRs, which were dominant at 160-218 and 743-854. Seropositive AZD1222 recipients at baseline numbered only five or six. Reports say nearly half of spike-specific TCRs go after unmutated variant regions.

CDR1 and CDR2 from the germline V gene are SGDLS and YYNGEE. V lost 0 bases to trimming and J lost 2 bases, with 8 bases between them. The CDR3 runs to 14 residues. Clones were read by immunoSEQ multiplex PCR, and TCRdb kept only the in-frame ones, dropping some. Of about 130,000 clones detected, 75% to 90% appear once; the ten largest clones hold over 5.5%. This receptor was identified in an adult in good health. The specimen comprised peripheral blood, sampled on day 0 of AZD1222 vaccination. The chain couples TRBV9 to TRBJ2-5; D remains ambiguous. CDR3: CASSVGAVQETQYF. In nucleotides, the CDR3 is TGTGCCAGCAGCGTAGGTGCTGTTCAAGAGACCCAGTACTTC.